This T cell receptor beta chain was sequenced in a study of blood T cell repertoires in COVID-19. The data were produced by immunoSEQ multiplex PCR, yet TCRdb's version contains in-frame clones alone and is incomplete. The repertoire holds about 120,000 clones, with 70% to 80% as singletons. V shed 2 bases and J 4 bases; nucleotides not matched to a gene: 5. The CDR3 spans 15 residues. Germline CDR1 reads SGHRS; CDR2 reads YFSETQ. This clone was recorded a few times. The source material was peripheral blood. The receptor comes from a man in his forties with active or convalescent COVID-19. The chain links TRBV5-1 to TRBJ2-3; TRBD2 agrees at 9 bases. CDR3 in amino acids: CASSFSGGSPDTQYF. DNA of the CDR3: TGCGCCAGCAGCTTTAGCGGGGGTTCTCCAGATACGCAGTATTTT.